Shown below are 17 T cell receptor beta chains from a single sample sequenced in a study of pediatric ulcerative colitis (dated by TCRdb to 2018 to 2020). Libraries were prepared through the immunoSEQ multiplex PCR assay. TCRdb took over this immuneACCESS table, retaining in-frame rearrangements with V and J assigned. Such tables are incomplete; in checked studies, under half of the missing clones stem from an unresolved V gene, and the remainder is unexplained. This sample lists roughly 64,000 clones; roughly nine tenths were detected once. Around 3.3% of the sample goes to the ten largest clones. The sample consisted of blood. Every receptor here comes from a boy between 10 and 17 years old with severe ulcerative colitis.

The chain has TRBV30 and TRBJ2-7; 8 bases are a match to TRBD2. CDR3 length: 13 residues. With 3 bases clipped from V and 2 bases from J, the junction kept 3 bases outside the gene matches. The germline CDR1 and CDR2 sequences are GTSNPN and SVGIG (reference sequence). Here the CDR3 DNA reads TGTGCCTGGAGGTTTAGCGGGGCCTACGAGCAGTACTTC. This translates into CAWRFSGAYEQYF.

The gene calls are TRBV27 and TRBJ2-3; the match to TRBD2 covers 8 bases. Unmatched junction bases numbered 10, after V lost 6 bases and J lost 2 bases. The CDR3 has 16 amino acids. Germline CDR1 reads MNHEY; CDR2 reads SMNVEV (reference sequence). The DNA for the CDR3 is TGTGCCAGCAGCACTTTCGGGGGGGAATTCACAGATACGCAGTATTTT. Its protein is CASSTFGGEFTDTQYF.

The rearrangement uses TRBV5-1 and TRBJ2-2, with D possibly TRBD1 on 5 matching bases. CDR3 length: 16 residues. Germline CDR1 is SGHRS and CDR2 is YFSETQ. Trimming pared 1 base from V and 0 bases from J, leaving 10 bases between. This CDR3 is CASSLLQDANTGELFF. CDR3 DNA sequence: TGCGCCAGCAGCTTGTTACAGGACGCGAACACCGGGGAGCTGTTTTTT. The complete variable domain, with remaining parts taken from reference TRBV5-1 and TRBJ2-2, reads KAGVTQTPRYLIKTRGQQVTLSCSPISGHRSVSWYQQTPGQGLQFLFEYFSETQRNKGNFPGRFSGRQFSNSRSEMNVSTLELGDSALYLCASSLLQDANTGELFFGEGSRLTVL.

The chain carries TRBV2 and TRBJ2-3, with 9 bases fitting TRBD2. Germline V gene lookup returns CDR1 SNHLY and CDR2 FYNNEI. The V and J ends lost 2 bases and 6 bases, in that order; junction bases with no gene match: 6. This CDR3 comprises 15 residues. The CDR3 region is CASSEWGLATDTQYF. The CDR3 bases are TGTGCCAGCAGTGAATGGGGACTAGCAACCGATACGCAGTATTTT. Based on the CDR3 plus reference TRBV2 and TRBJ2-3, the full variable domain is EPEVTQTPSHQVTQMGQEVILRCVPISNHLYFYWYRQILGQKVEFLVSFYNNEISEKSEIFDDQFSVERPDGSNFTLKIRSTKLEDSAMYFCASSEWGLATDTQYFGPGTRLTVL.

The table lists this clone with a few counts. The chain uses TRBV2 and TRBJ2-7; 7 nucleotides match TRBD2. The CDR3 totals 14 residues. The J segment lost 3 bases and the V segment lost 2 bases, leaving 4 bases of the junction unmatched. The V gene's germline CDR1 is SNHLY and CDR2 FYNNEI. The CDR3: CASSELAAFYEQYF. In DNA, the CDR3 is TGTGCCAGCAGTGAACTAGCGGCCTTCTACGAGCAGTACTTC.

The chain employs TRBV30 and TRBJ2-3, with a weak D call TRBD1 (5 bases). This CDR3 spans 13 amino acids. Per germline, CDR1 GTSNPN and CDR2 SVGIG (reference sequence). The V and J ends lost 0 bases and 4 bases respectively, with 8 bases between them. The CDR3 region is CAWSVGAADTQYF. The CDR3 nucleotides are TGTGCCTGGAGTGTAGGGGCAGCAGATACGCAGTATTTT. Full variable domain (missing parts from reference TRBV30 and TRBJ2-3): SQTIHQWPATLVQPVGSPLSLECTVEGTSNPNLYWYRQAAGRGLQLLFYSVGIGQISSEVPQNLSASRPQDRQFILSSKKLLLSDSGFYLCAWSVGAADTQYFGPGTRLTVL.

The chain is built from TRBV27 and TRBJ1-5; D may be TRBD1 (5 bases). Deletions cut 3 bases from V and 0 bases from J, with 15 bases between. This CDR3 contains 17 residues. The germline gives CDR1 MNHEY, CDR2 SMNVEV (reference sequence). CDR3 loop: CASSFGGVNYSNQPQHF. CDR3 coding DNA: TGTGCCAGCAGTTTCGGGGGGGTAAACTATAGCAATCAGCCCCAGCATTTT.

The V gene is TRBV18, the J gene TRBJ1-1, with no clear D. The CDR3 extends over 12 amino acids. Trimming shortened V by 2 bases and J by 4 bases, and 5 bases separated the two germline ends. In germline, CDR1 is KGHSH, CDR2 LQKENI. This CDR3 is CASSPSGTEAFF. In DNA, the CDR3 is TGTGCCAGCTCACCATCGGGCACTGAAGCTTTCTTT.

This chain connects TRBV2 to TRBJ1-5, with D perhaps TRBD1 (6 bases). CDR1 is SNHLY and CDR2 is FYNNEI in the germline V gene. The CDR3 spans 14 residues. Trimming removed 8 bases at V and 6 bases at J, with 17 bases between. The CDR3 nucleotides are TGTGCCAGCGACCTACAGGGAACAGGTCAGCCCCAGCATTTT. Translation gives CASDLQGTGQPQHF. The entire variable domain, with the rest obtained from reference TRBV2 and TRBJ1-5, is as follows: EPEVTQTPSHQVTQMGQEVILRCVPISNHLYFYWYRQILGQKVEFLVSFYNNEISEKSEIFDDQFSVERPDGSNFTLKIRSTKLEDSAMYFCASDLQGTGQPQHFGDGTRLSIL.

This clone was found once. The CDR3 nucleotides read TGTGCCAGCAGCTTTTGGCGTTCGGACAGGGGAAACTATGGCTACACCTTC. Residues: CASSFWRSDRGNYGYTF. The chain links TRBV7-9 to TRBJ1-2, with 9 bases matching TRBD1. The CDR3 extends over 17 amino acids. Germline loops: CDR1 SEHNR, CDR2 FQNEAQ (reference sequence). V trimming: 3 bases; J trimming: 2 bases; junction bases outside the gene matches: 10.

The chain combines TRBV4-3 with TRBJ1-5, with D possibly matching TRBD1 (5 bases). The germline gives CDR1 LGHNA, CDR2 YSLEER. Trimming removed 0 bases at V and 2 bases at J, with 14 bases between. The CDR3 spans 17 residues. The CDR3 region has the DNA TGCGCCAGCAGCCAAGATGGGGCAGGGAAGGGCAATCAGCCCCAGCATTTT. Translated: CASSQDGAGKGNQPQHF.

The DNA for the CDR3 is TGTGCCAGCAGTCGTTCTAGCGGACACTACGAGCAGTACTTC. Translation gives CASSRSSGHYEQYF. This chain links TRBV6-5 with TRBJ2-7; 7 positions agree with TRBD2. Per the germline V gene, CDR1 is MNHEY and CDR2 is SVGAGI. CDR3 size: 14 residues. The V gene end was trimmed by 5 bases and the J gene end by 3 bases; junction bases not matched to a gene: 7.

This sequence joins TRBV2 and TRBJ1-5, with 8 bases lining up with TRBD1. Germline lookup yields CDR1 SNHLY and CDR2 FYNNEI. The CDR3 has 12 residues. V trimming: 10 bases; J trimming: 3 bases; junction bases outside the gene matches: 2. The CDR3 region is CATGQVNQPQHF. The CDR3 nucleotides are TGTGCCACGGGACAGGTCAATCAGCCCCAGCATTTT.

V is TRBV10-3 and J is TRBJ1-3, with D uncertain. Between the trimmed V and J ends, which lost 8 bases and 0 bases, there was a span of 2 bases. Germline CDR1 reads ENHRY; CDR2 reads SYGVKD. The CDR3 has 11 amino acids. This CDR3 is CAISSGNTIYF. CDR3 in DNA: TGTGCCATCTCCTCTGGAAACACCATATATTTT.

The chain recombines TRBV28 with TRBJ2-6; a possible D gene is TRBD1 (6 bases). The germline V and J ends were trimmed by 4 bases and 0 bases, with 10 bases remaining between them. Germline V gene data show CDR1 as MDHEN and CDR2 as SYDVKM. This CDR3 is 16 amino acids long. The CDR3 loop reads CASSSGTNSGANVLTF. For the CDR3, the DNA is TGTGCCAGCAGTTCCGGGACAAACTCTGGGGCCAACGTCCTGACTTTC.

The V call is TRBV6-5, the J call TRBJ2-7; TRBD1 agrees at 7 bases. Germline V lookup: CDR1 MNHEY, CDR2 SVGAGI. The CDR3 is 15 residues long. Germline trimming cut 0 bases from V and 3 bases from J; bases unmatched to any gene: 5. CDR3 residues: CASSYSGTDDYEQYF. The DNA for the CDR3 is TGTGCCAGCAGTTACTCGGGGACAGATGACTACGAGCAGTACTTC.

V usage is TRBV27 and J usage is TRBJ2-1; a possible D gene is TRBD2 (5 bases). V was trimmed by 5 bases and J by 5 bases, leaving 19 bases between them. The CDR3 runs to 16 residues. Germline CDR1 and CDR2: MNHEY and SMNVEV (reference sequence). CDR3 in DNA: TGTGCCAGCAGTATCCTCGGGGTATCAATAAACAATGAGCAGTTCTTC. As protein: CASSILGVSINNEQFF.